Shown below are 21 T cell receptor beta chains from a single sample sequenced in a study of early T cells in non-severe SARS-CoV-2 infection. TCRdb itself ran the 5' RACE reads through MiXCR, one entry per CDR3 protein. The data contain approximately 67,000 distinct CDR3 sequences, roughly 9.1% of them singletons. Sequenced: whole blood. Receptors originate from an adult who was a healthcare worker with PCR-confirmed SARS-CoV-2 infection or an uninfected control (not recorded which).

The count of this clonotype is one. As DNA, the CDR3 is TGTGCCAGCAGTTTTGTAAGAGAGGGTGAGCAGTTCTTC. The encoded protein is CASSFVREGEQFF. This rearrangement joins TRBV12-3 or TRBV12-4 to TRBJ2-1; tentatively, D is TRBD2 (5 bases). The CDR3 runs to 13 residues. The germline V and J ends were trimmed by 3 bases and 9 bases, with 12 bases remaining between them.

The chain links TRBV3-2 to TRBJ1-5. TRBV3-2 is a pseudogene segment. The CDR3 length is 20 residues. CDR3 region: CASSPAPPGLKVVSNQPQHF. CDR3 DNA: TGTGCCAGCAGCCCCGCCCCCCCGGGACTCAAGGTCGTTAGCAATCAGCCCCAGCATTTT.

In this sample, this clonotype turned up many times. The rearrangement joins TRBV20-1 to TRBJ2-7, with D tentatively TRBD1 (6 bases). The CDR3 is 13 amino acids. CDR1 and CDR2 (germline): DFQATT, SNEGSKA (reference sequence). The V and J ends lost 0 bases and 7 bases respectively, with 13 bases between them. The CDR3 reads CSARDPQGREQYF. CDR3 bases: TGCAGTGCTAGAGATCCCCAGGGGAGAGAGCAGTACTTC.

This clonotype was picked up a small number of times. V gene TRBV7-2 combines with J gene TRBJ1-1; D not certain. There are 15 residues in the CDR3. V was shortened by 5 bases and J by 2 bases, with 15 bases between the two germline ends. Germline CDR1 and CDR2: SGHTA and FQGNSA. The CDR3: CASSPSLRANTEAFF. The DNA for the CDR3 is TGTGCCAGCAGCCCCAGTTTACGGGCTAACACTGAAGCTTTCTTT.

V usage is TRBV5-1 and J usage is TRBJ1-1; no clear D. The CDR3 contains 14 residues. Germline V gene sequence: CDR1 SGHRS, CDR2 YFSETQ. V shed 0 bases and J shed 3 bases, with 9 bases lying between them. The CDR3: CASSLVLVDTEAFF. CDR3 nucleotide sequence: TGCGCCAGCAGCTTGGTACTGGTGGACACTGAAGCTTTCTTT.

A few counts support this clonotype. CDR3 loop: CASSLRSAQETQYF. The CDR3 nucleotides read TGTGCCAGCAGTTTACGATCAGCCCAAGAGACCCAGTACTTC. The V and J genes are TRBV12-3 or TRBV12-4 and TRBJ2-5; D gene uncertain. V was pared by 2 bases and J by 1 base, with 8 bases between. The CDR3 sequence is 14 residues long.

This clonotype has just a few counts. In nucleotides, the CDR3 is TGTGCCAGCAGTTTAAATAACCCCACAGATACGCAGTATTTT. Translated, it gives CASSLNNPTDTQYF. This chain uses TRBV12-3 or TRBV12-4 with TRBJ2-3, with D uncertain. With 2 bases removed from V and 2 bases from J, the gap between germline ends came to 8 bases. This CDR3 has 14 amino acids.

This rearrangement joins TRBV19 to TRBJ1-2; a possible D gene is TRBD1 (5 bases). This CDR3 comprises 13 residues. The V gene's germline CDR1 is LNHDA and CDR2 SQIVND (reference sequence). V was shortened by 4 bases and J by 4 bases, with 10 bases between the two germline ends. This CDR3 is CASSRTGGYGYTF. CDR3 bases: TGTGCCAGTAGTAGAACAGGAGGCTATGGCTACACCTTC.

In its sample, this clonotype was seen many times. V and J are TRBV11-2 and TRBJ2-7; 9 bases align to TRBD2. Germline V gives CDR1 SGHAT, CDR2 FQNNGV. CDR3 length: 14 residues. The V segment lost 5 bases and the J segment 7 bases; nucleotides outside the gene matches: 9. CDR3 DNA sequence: TGTGCCAGCAGCCGGGGTAGCGGGAGAAGGGAGCAGTACTTC. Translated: CASSRGSGRREQYF.

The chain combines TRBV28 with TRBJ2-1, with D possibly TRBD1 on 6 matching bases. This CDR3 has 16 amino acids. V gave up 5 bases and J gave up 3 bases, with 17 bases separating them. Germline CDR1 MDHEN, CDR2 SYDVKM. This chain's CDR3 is CASSPGVGTHYNEQFF. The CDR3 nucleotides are TGTGCCAGCAGTCCAGGGGTAGGGACGCACTACAATGAGCAGTTCTTC.

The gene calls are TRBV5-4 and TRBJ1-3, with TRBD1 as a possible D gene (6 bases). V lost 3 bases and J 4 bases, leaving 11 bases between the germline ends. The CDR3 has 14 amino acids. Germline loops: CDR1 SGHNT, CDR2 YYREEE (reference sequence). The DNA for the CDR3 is TGTGCCAGCAGCTCAGGGACATACGGAAACACCATATATTTT. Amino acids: CASSSGTYGNTIYF. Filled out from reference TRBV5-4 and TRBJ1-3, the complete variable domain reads ETGVTQSPTHLIKTRGQQVTLRCSSQSGHNTVSWYQQALGQGPQFIFQYYREEENGRGNFPPRFSGLQFPNYSSELNVNALELDDSALYLCASSSGTYGNTIYFGEGSWLTVV.

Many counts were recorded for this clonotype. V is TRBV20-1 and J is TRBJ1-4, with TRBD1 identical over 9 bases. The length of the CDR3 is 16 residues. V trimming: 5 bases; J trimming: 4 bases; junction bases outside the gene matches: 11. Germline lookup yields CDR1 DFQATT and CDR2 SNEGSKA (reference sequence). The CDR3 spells CSAQTIRDRDNEKLFF. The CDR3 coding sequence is TGCAGTGCTCAAACGATCCGGGACAGGGATAATGAAAAACTGTTTTTT.

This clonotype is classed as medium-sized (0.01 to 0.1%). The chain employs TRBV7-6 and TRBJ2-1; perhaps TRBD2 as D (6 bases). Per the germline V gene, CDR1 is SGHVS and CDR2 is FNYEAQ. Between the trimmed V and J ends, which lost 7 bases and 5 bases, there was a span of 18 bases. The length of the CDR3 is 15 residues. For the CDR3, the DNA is TGTGCCAGCACCGCTACCGGGACTGGCGACAATGAGCAGTTCTTC. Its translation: CASTATGTGDNEQFF.

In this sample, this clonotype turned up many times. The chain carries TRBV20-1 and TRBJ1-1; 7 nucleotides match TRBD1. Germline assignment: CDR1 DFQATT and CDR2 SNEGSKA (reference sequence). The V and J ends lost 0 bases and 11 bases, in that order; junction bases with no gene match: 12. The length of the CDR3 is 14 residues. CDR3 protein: CSARDATGALGAFF. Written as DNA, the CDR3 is TGCAGTGCTAGAGATGCCACAGGGGCCCTGGGGGCTTTCTTT.

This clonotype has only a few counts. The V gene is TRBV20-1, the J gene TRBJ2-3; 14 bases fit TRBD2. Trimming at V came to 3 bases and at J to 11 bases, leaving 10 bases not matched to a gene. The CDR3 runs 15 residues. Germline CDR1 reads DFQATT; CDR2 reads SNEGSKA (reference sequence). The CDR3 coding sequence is TGCAGTGCTAGTTATTTCGGGACTAGCGGGAGTAGGCAGTATTTT. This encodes CSASYFGTSGSRQYF.

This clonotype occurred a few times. The CDR3, as DNA: TGTGCCAGCAGTCCCCTCTCGAGGGGTTACAATGAGCAGTTCTTC. Its protein product is CASSPLSRGYNEQFF. The chain joins TRBV12-3 or TRBV12-4 to TRBJ2-1; the D gene could be TRBD1 or TRBD2 (5 bases each). This CDR3 is 15 amino acids long. Trimming shortened V by 5 bases and J by 4 bases, and 15 bases separated the two germline ends.

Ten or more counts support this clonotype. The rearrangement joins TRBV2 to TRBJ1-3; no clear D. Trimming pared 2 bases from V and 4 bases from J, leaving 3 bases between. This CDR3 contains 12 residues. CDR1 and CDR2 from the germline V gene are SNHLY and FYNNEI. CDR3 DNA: TGTGCCAGCAGTGAAACCGGAAACACCATATATTTT. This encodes CASSETGNTIYF.

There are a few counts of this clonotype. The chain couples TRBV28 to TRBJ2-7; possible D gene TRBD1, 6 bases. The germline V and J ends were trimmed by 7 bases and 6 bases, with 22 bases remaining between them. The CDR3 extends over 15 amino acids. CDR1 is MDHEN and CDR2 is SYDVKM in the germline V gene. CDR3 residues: CASTVDSGPPGEQYF. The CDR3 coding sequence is TGTGCCAGCACAGTGGACAGTGGGCCTCCTGGCGAGCAGTACTTC.

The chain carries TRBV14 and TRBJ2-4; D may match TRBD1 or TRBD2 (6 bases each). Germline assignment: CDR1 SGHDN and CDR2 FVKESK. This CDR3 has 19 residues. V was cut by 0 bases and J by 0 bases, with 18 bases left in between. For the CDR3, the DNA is TGTGCCAGCAGCCAAGATTTGTCCGGGGGCAACTTAGCCAAAAACATTCAGTACTTC. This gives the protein CASSQDLSGGNLAKNIQYF.

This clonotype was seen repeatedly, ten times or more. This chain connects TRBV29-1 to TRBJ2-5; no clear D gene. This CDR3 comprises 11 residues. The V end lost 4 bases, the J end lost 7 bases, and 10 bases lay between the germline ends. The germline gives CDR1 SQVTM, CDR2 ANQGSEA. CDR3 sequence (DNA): TGCAGCGTTGCTTTACCAGGGACCCAGTACTTC. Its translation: CSVALPGTQYF.

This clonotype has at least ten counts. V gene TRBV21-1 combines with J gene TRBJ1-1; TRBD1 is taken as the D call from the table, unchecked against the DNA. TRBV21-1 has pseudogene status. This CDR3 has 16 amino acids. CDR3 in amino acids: CASSAGAIPTNTEAFF. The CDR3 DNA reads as TGTGCCAGCAGCGCGGGGGCGATCCCGACGAACACTGAAGCTTTCTTT.